Listed below are T cell receptor beta chains from one sample, sequenced in a study of Ad26.COV2.S vaccination and SARS-CoV-2 variants. Sequenced by immunoSEQ multiplex PCR; TCRdb stores in-frame clones only, minus some. The table lists around 350,000 clones, around 83% of them singletons, with about 3.3% in the top ten. Sample: peripheral blood, taken in a trial of Ad26.COV2.S vaccine versus placebo. The source of these receptors is a person between 18 and 60 years old who received the Ad26.COV2.S COVID-19 vaccine or a placebo. The CDR3 runs from the conserved cysteine through the conserved F or W. The D gene is left open where the match is weak. Clone size is not always given. Where it is, it says once, few, many or a class for expanded clones.

j_call	cdr3_length	d_call	clone_size	v_call	cdr3_nt	cdr3_aa
TRBJ2-3	17	TRBD2	.	TRBV18	TGTGCCAGCTCACCTCCTGGGCTAGCGGGCGGCACAGATACGCAGTATTTT	CASSPPGLAGGTDTQYF
TRBJ2-3	15	TRBD2	.	TRBV9	TGTGCCAGCAGCGTCCTGGGGACTAGAACAGATACGCAGTATTTT	CASSVLGTRTDTQYF
TRBJ1-2	14	.	.	TRBV5-1	TGCGCCAGCAGCTTGGGGCAGGGTGGCTATGGCTACACCTTC	CASSLGQGGYGYTF
TRBJ1-4	17	TRBD1	.	TRBV5-6	TGTGCCAGCAGCTCCCCCGACAGGGGGTTGTCTAATGAAAAACTGTTTTTT	CASSSPDRGLSNEKLFF
TRBJ1-6	18	TRBD1	once	TRBV5-8	TGTGCCAGCAGCCAAAATGCCCGGACAGGCTACTATAATTCACCCCTCCACTTT	CASSQNARTGYYNSPLHF
TRBJ1-5	13	.	.	TRBV28	TGTGCCAGCATAGCAGGGATCAATCAGCCCCAGCATTTT	CASIAGINQPQHF
TRBJ2-5	18	.	.	TRBV5-3	TGTGCCAGAAGCTCAAACCCCAGGAGTGTCGGGGTACAAGAGACCCAGTACTTC	CARSSNPRSVGVQETQYF
TRBJ2-1	15	TRBD2	many	TRBV29-1	TGCAGCGTAGGCACCAGACTAGCGGCCTACAATGAGCAGTTCTTC	CSVGTRLAAYNEQFF
TRBJ2-7	15	.	.	TRBV10-1	TGCGCCAGCAGTGAGGATGCATCCTCCTACTACGAGCAGTACTTC	CASSEDASSYYEQYF
TRBJ1-6	13	TRBD1	.	TRBV4-3	TGCGCCAGCAGCCCCGGGACAGGTTTCACCCTCCACTTT	CASSPGTGFTLHF
TRBJ2-2	17	.	.	TRBV11-2	TGTGCCAGCAGCTTAGGGGGGCTGGGTGGGGACACCGGGGAGCTGTTTTTT	CASSLGGLGGDTGELFF
TRBJ1-2	14	TRBD1	.	TRBV7-2	TGTGCCAGCAGCTTAGGGACAGGGGAGGGAGGCTACACCTTC	CASSLGTGEGGYTF
TRBJ2-1	17	TRBD2	.	TRBV27	TGTGCCAGCAGTTTCCCTGGACTAGCGGTGCCCCACAATGAGCAGTTCTTC	CASSFPGLAVPHNEQFF
TRBJ2-3	15	.	.	TRBV24-1	TGTGCCACCAGTGATTCAGGAGCAGTCACAGATACGCAGTATTTT	CATSDSGAVTDTQYF
TRBJ2-2	12	.	.	TRBV5-1	TGCGCCAGCAGCTTGTATGCCGGGGAGCTGTTTTTT	CASSLYAGELFF
TRBJ1-4	14	TRBD1	few	TRBV4-1	TGCGCCAGCAGATTCGACAGGGGTAATGAAAAACTGTTTTTT	CASRFDRGNEKLFF
TRBJ2-7	12	.	once	TRBV3-1/TRBV3-2	TGTGCCAGCAGCCAATCAGATTACGAGCAGTACTTC	CASSQSDYEQYF
TRBJ2-1	17	TRBD2	.	TRBV2	TGTGCCAGCAGTGAAGGACGGCTAGCGGGGGAGCACAATGAGCAGTTCTTC	CASSEGRLAGEHNEQFF
TRBJ2-2	17	TRBD2	.	TRBV6-1	TGTGCCAGCAGTGGCGGGACTAGCGGGTATCGGGATGGGGAGCTGTTTTTT	CASSGGTSGYRDGELFF
TRBJ2-7	13	.	.	TRBV18	TGTGCCAGCTCACCGGCGGGGGCGGACGAGCAGTACTTC	CASSPAGADEQYF
TRBJ2-3	14	.	.	TRBV7-2	TGTGCCAGCAGCTTACGCCCGACCACAGATACGCAGTATTTT	CASSLRPTTDTQYF
TRBJ1-6	15	TRBD1	.	TRBV30	TGTGCCTGGAGTGTACGCAGGGGGCCGGATTCACCCCTCCACTTT	CAWSVRRGPDSPLHF
TRBJ2-7	13	TRBD1	.	TRBV12-3/TRBV12-4	TGTGCCAGCACCCCGAGACAGGGGTACGAGCAGTACTTC	CASTPRQGYEQYF
TRBJ2-7	13	.	.	TRBV28	TGTGCCAGCAGAGAGGGGCTAGTCCCCGAGCAGTACTTC	CASREGLVPEQYF
TRBJ1-1	14	.	.	TRBV2	TGTGCCAGCAGGATACTACAGCTGAACACTGAAGCTTTCTTT	CASRILQLNTEAFF
TRBJ2-1	15	TRBD2	.	TRBV10-3	TGTGCCATCAGTGGAGCGGGAGGCTCCTACAATGAGCAGTTCTTC	CAISGAGGSYNEQFF
TRBJ1-4	17	.	once	TRBV7-9	TGTGCCAGCAGCCCTCGGGCCGGGGACCGCCCGGGGGAAAAACTGTTTTTT	CASSPRAGDRPGEKLFF
TRBJ2-1	12	.	.	TRBV25-1	TGTGCCAGCAGTGAATCTTCCCCTACGCAGTTCTTC	CASSESSPTQFF
TRBJ1-1	14	.	.	TRBV27	TGTGCCAGCAGTTTCCATTCCCAGGGCGGTGAAGCTTTCTTT	CASSFHSQGGEAFF
TRBJ2-2	15	.	.	TRBV4-3	TGCGCCAGCAGCCACAACTTACCCGGGACCGGGGAGCTGTTTTTT	CASSHNLPGTGELFF
TRBJ2-1	13	.	.	TRBV19	TGTGCCAGTAGTAGGCCCGGCGGCTTTGAGCAGTTCTTC	CASSRPGGFEQFF
TRBJ2-7	15	TRBD1	.	TRBV7-6	TGTGCCAGCAGCTTAGCGGAGACAGGGGGCTACGAGCAGTACTTC	CASSLAETGGYEQYF
TRBJ2-5	15	.	.	TRBV14	TGTGCCAGCAGCCAAGAAGCTCGCCGTTTAGGGACCCAGTACTTC	CASSQEARRLGTQYF
TRBJ2-2	16	.	.	TRBV19	TGTGCCAGTAGTATAGACCACAGGGCAACCACCGGGGAGCTGTTTTTT	CASSIDHRATTGELFF
TRBJ1-2	14	.	.	TRBV7-2	TGTGCCAGCAGTCCCTCATGGAGGGCGCCTGGCTACACCTTC	CASSPSWRAPGYTF
TRBJ2-7	13	.	.	TRBV19	TGTGCCACTACTCTCGACTATGCCGGCGAGCAGTACTTC	CATTLDYAGEQYF
TRBJ2-1	16	TRBD2	.	TRBV4-3	TGCGCCAGCAGCCAAGGGGAGGGACTAGCGGGGCATGAGCAGTTCTTC	CASSQGEGLAGHEQFF
TRBJ2-5	17	.	.	TRBV5-1	TGCGCCAGCAGCTTGGCCCGTGGTAGCGGTTTACAAGAGACCCAGTACTTC	CASSLARGSGLQETQYF
TRBJ2-2	15	.	.	TRBV19	TGTGCCAGTAGGATGGACACCGCGAACACCGGGGAGCTGTTTTTT	CASRMDTANTGELFF
TRBJ2-2	14	.	.	TRBV24-1	TGTGCCACCCAAGAACAGGGAGGGGTAGGGGAGCTGTTTTTT	CATQEQGGVGELFF
TRBJ2-7	14	.	.	TRBV12-2	TGTGCAAGTCGCTCAAGCTGTACACGGGACGAGCAGTACTTC	CASRSSCTRDEQYF
TRBJ2-3	15	.	.	TRBV10-1	TGCGCCAGCAGTGAGTCGACGGCCACCACAGATACGCAGTATTTT	CASSESTATTDTQYF
TRBJ2-5	14	.	.	TRBV5-1	TGCGCCAGCAGCTTATACAGCGAGGAGGAGACCCAGTACTTC	CASSLYSEEETQYF
TRBJ2-7	13	.	.	TRBV6-5	TGTGCCAGCAGTCGGACAATTTCCTACGAGCAGTACTTC	CASSRTISYEQYF
TRBJ2-5	12	.	.	TRBV29-1	TGCAGCGTTTGGGCTGACCAAGAGACCCAGTACTTC	CSVWADQETQYF
TRBJ2-7	17	.	.	TRBV4-3	TGCGCCAGCAGCCAAGACCGGTCCCAGGGAGGATCCTACGAGCAGTACTTC	CASSQDRSQGGSYEQYF
TRBJ2-1	15	TRBD1	.	TRBV9	TGTGCCAGCAGCGTAGCGACAGGGAGTATCGATGAGCAGTTCTTC	CASSVATGSIDEQFF
TRBJ2-7	14	TRBD2	once	TRBV2	TGTGCCAGCAGTGTACTAGCGGGAGAGGACGAGCAGTACTTC	CASSVLAGEDEQYF
TRBJ2-1	12	.	.	TRBV30	TGTGCCTGGAGTGCACTCACTAGTTCCCAGTTCTTC	CAWSALTSSQFF
TRBJ2-2	16	.	many	TRBV11-3	TGTGCCAGCAGCCCCGACGAATGCACATGGGGCGGGGAGCTGTTTTTT	CASSPDECTWGGELFF
TRBJ1-3	16	.	once	TRBV4-1	TGCGCCAGCAGCCACACCGCTACAGGGTCTGGAAACACCATATATTTT	CASSHTATGSGNTIYF
TRBJ2-3	17	TRBD1	.	TRBV6-2/TRBV6-3	TGTGCCAGCAGTTACAGTCAGGACAGGGGTTACACAGATACGCAGTATTTT	CASSYSQDRGYTDTQYF
TRBJ2-2	15	.	.	TRBV4-1	TGCGCCAGCAGCCAAGGGACCTTTTACACCGGGGAGCTGTTTTTT	CASSQGTFYTGELFF
TRBJ1-5	13	.	.	TRBV7-2	TGTGCCAGCGGAATATATAGCAATCAGCCCCAGCATTTT	CASGIYSNQPQHF
TRBJ1-5	16	.	.	TRBV15	TGTGCCACCAGCAGAGAGCTTGTAGGCCCTAATCAGCCCCAGCATTTT	CATSRELVGPNQPQHF
TRBJ2-1	13	.	.	TRBV6-5	TGTGCCAGCAGCCCCAGAGCCCACAATGAGCAGTTCTTC	CASSPRAHNEQFF
TRBJ1-2	14	.	.	TRBV5-1	TGCGCCAGCAGCTTGTCGGGAGAGGCTCTTGGCTACACCTTC	CASSLSGEALGYTF